The 22 T cell receptor beta chains in this list originate from one sample, sequenced in a study of blood T cell repertoires in COVID-19. Measured with immunoSEQ multiplex PCR; TCRdb has only the in-frame clones, and not every one. The data show 150,000 to 200,000 clones, with over 75% seen just once and around 10% held by the top ten. Source material: PBMCs or T cells enriched from blood (not recorded which). These receptors all stem from a man aged 45-60 years who had recovered from COVID-19.

The CDR3 nucleotides are TGTGCCAGCAGTCTTGATGCGGGGATTTCCTACAATGAGCAGTTCTTC. This translates into CASSLDAGISYNEQFF. The chain carries TRBV4-2 and TRBJ2-1; D might be TRBD2 (6 bases). CDR1 and CDR2 (germline): LGHNA, YNFKEQ. V was cut by 6 bases and J by 1 base, with 16 bases left in between. The CDR3 sequence is 16 residues long.

The V call is TRBV28, the J call TRBJ2-6; perhaps TRBD2 as D (5 bases). This CDR3 has 14 residues. Germline values: CDR1 MDHEN, CDR2 SYDVKM. Trimming removed 7 bases at V and 0 bases at J, with 7 bases between. The CDR3 here is CASTRGSGANVLTF. The CDR3 bases are TGTGCCAGCACCCGGGGCTCTGGGGCCAACGTCCTGACTTTC.

Comments on this clone: Different DNA sequences within this sample yield the same CDR3. V gene TRBV28 combines with J gene TRBJ1-2, with D tentatively TRBD1 (6 bases). The CDR3 loop spans 11 amino acids. Trimming left V 2 bases short and J 8 bases short, with 6 bases between. From germline, CDR1 is MDHEN and CDR2 SYDVKM. The CDR3 sequence: CASSLRGGYTF. The CDR3 nucleotides read TGTGCCAGCAGTTTAAGGGGGGGCTACACCTTC.

CDR3 bases: TGTGCCAGCAGCGTAGTCGGAGATACGCAGTATTTT. Translating gives CASSVVGDTQYF. This chain connects TRBV9 to TRBJ2-3; no clear D. Germline CDR1 SGDLS, CDR2 YYNGEE. The CDR3 runs 12 residues. V lost 0 bases and J lost 5, with 4 bases in between. The variable domain in full, completed from reference TRBV9 and TRBJ2-3, reads DSGVTQTPKHLITATGQRVTLRCSPRSGDLSVYWYQQSLDQGLQFLIQYYNGEERAKGNILERFSAQQFPDLHSELNLSSLELGDSALYFCASSVVGDTQYFGPGTRLTVL.

The chain has TRBV7-9 and TRBJ2-2; no reliable D call. CDR3 size: 15 residues. With 2 bases removed from V and 4 bases from J, the gap between germline ends came to 11 bases. Germline CDR1 reads SEHNR; CDR2 reads FQNEAQ (reference sequence). The CDR3 spells CASSLFLQTTGELFF. CDR3 bases: TGTGCCAGCAGCTTATTTCTACAGACCACCGGGGAGCTGTTTTTT. The full variable domain, in which reference TRBV7-9 and TRBJ2-2 provide the parts outside the CDR3, is DTGVSQNPRHKITKRGQNVTFRCDPISEHNRLYWYRQTLGQGPEFLTYFQNEAQLEKSRLLSDRFSAERPKGSFSTLEIQRTEQGDSAMYLCASSLFLQTTGELFFGEGSRLTVL.

V and J are TRBV28 and TRBJ2-7, with a possible D match to TRBD1 (5 bases). V was trimmed by 8 bases and J by 5 bases, leaving 22 bases between them. Germline CDR1 is MDHEN and CDR2 is SYDVKM. CDR3 length: 15 amino acids. This CDR3 reads CASLTPGQGQDEQYF. CDR3 nucleotide sequence: TGTGCCAGCCTTACTCCGGGTCAGGGCCAAGACGAGCAGTACTTC.

The chain uses TRBV28 and TRBJ1-1; perhaps TRBD1 as D (6 bases). From germline, CDR1 is MDHEN and CDR2 SYDVKM. V lost 10 bases to trimming and J lost 9 bases, with 21 bases between them. This CDR3 has 13 amino acids. In DNA, the CDR3 is TGTGCCATCCAGCCTGTGGGACAAGAGAAAGCTTTCTTT. Translation: CAIQPVGQEKAFF.

V is TRBV7-9 and J is TRBJ2-2; TRBD1 might be the D (5 bases). The CDR3 loop spans 15 amino acids. V lost 2 bases and J lost 4, with 11 bases in between. Per germline, CDR1 SEHNR and CDR2 FQNEAQ (reference sequence). The CDR3 nucleotides read TGTGCCAGCAGCTTAAGTAGGGGTGGCACCGGGGAGCTGTTTTTT. Protein: CASSLSRGGTGELFF.

This chain uses TRBV5-5 with TRBJ2-5; 8 bases match TRBD1. After removal of 4 bases from V and 1 base from J, the junction contained 3 bases not matched to a gene. The CDR3 consists of 14 residues. CDR1 and CDR2 from the germline V gene are SGHKS and YYEKEE (reference sequence). CDR3: CASSPGTGQETQYF. The CDR3 region has the DNA TGTGCCAGCAGCCCTGGGACAGGCCAAGAGACCCAGTACTTC. The entire variable domain, with the rest obtained from reference TRBV5-5 and TRBJ2-5, is as follows: DAGVTQSPTHLIKTRGQQVTLRCSPISGHKSVSWYQQVLGQGPQFIFQYYEKEERGRGNFPDRFSARQFPNYSSELNVNALLLGDSALYLCASSPGTGQETQYFGPGTRLLVL.

V gene TRBV27 combines with J gene TRBJ2-7, with D hard to call. V was cut by 6 bases and J by 3 bases, with 12 bases left in between. CDR1 is MNHEY, CDR2 SMNVEV, per germline (reference sequence). The CDR3 consists of 13 residues. CDR3 sequence reads: CASSPSPLYEQYF. The CDR3 DNA reads as TGTGCCAGCAGCCCCTCCCCCCTCTACGAGCAGTACTTC.

V usage is TRBV3-1 (or the pseudogene TRBV3-2) and J usage is TRBJ2-5; D may be TRBD2 (5 bases). In germline, CDR1 is LGHDT, CDR2 YNNKEL (reference sequence). This CDR3 has 15 residues. V lost 1 base to trimming and J lost 2 bases, with 11 bases between them. CDR3 in DNA: TGTGCCAGCAGCCAAGCGCTAGCAGATCAAGAGACCCAGTACTTC. Residues: CASSQALADQETQYF.

The chain employs TRBV14 and TRBJ2-7; D might be TRBD2 (5 bases). Germline V gene lookup returns CDR1 SGHDN and CDR2 FVKESK. Trimming removed 0 bases from V and 5 bases from J, with 14 bases in between. CDR3 size: 15 residues. The CDR3: CASSQEDRLKHEQYF. CDR3 bases: TGTGCCAGCAGCCAAGAGGATAGACTAAAACACGAGCAGTACTTC.

The J gene is TRBJ2-2, the V gene TRBV2; TRBD1 matches 7 bases. The CDR3 sequence is 15 residues long. CDR1 and CDR2 from the germline V gene are SNHLY and FYNNEI. The V and J ends lost 6 bases and 4 bases, in that order; junction bases with no gene match: 8. The CDR3, as DNA: TGTGCCAGCAGACAAATTACAGGGGTCACCGGGGAGCTGTTTTTT. Translated, it gives CASRQITGVTGELFF.

V is TRBV5-4 and J is TRBJ1-3; D not resolved. The CDR3 has 16 amino acids. From germline, CDR1 is SGHNT and CDR2 YYREEE (reference sequence). Trimming cost V 0 bases and J 0 bases, with 10 bases left between them. Here the CDR3 reads CASSLGPTPSGNTIYF. CDR3 nucleotide sequence: TGTGCCAGCAGCTTGGGTCCAACACCCTCTGGAAACACCATATATTTT.

This clone occurred a few times. V is TRBV21-1 and J is TRBJ1-2. TRBV21-1 is termed a pseudogene. The CDR3 totals 13 residues. The CDR3 DNA follows: TGTGCCAGCAGCAAAGGTACTAACTATGGCTACACCTTC. Amino acids: CASSKGTNYGYTF.

This clone occurred once. V gene TRBV5-6 combines with J gene TRBJ2-6, with 8 bases matching TRBD1. Germline-derived CDR1 and CDR2 are SGHDT and YYEEEE. The CDR3 sequence is 18 residues long. Trimming at V came to 2 bases and at J to 1 base, leaving 8 bases not matched to a gene. The CDR3 here is CASSFDRGSVSGANVLTF. CDR3 DNA: TGTGCCAGCAGCTTCGACAGGGGTTCGGTATCTGGGGCCAACGTCCTGACTTTC. Filled out from reference TRBV5-6 and TRBJ2-6, the complete variable domain reads DAGVTQSPTHLIKTRGQQVTLRCSPKSGHDTVSWYQQALGQGPQFIFQYYEEEERQRGNFPDRFSGHQFPNYSSELNVNALLLGDSALYLCASSFDRGSVSGANVLTFGAGSRLTVL.

The chain employs TRBV12-5 and TRBJ2-2; 8 bases map to TRBD1. The CDR3 is 14 amino acids. Germline V gene lookup returns CDR1 LGHNT and CDR2 FRNRAP. The V segment lost 6 bases and the J segment 3 bases; nucleotides outside the gene matches: 3. CDR3 coding DNA: TGTGCTAGTGGGACAGGGGCGTACACCGGGGAGCTGTTTTTT. It yields the protein CASGTGAYTGELFF. The full variable domain, in which reference TRBV12-5 and TRBJ2-2 provide the parts outside the CDR3, is DARVTQTPRHKVTEMGQEVTMRCQPILGHNTVFWYRQTMMQGLELLAYFRNRAPLDDSGMPKDRFSAEMPDATLATLKIQPSEPRDSAVYFCASGTGAYTGELFFGEGSRLTVL.

The chain couples TRBV6-5 to TRBJ1-3; D gene uncertain. The germline V gene encodes CDR1 MNHEY and CDR2 SVGAGI. The CDR3 has 14 residues. Between the trimmed V and J ends, which lost 8 bases and 0 bases, there was a span of 11 bases. This CDR3 is CASSSGASGNTIYF. Written as DNA, the CDR3 is TGTGCCAGCTCCTCCGGAGCCTCTGGAAACACCATATATTTT.

This rearrangement joins TRBV28 to TRBJ2-3; TRBD2 aligns across 7 bases. Germline V gives CDR1 MDHEN, CDR2 SYDVKM. The CDR3 has 15 residues. The V and J ends lost 6 bases and 4 bases, in that order; junction bases with no gene match: 10. CDR3 nucleotide sequence: TGTGCCAGCAGCCAGACTAGCATTCGAGCAGATACGCAGTATTTT. This gives the protein CASSQTSIRADTQYF.

J is TRBJ2-5 and V is TRBV21-1; the D call of TRBD2 is as the table states it, not checked on the DNA. TRBV21-1 is a pseudogene segment. The length of the CDR3 is 16 residues. The CDR3, as DNA: TGTGCCAGCAGCATTCGTAGCGGGAGGAACCAAGAGACCCAGTACTTC. Its protein product is CASSIRSGRNQETQYF.

The V call is TRBV27, the J call TRBJ1-6, with 7 positions matching TRBD1. This CDR3 contains 15 residues. Germline CDR1 and CDR2: MNHEY and SMNVEV (reference sequence). V was clipped by 4 bases and J by 7 bases; unmatched bases: 7. The CDR3 DNA is TGTGCCAGCAGTTCCCGACAGGGCGAGAATTCACCCCTCCACTTT. Its protein product is CASSSRQGENSPLHF.

This clone was counted a single time. The gene calls are TRBV2 and TRBJ1-3; TRBD1 aligns across 7 bases. Germline-derived CDR1 and CDR2 are SNHLY and FYNNEI. The trim removed 6 bases at V and 4 bases at J, leaving 0 bases unmatched. The CDR3 is made up of 12 amino acids. The CDR3 bases are TGTGCCAGCAGGGGACAGGGAAACACCATATATTTT. This codes for CASRGQGNTIYF.